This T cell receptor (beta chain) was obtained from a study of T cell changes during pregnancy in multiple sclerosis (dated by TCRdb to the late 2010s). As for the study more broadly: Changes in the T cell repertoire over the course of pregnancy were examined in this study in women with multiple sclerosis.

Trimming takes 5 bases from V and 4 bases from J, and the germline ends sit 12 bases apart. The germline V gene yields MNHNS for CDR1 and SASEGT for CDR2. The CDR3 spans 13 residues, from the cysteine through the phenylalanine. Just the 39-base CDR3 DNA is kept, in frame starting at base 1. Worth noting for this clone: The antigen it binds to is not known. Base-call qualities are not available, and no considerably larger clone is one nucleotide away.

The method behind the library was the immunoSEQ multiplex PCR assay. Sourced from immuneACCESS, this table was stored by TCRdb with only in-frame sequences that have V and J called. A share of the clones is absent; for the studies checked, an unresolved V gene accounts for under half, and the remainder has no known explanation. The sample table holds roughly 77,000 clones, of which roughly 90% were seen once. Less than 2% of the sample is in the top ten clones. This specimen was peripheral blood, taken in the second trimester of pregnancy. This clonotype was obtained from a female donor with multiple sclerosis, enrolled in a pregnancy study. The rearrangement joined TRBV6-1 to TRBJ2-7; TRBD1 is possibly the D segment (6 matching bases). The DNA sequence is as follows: TGTGCCAGCAGTACCTGGACAGATTACGAGCAGTACTTC. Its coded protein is CASSTWTDYEQYF.